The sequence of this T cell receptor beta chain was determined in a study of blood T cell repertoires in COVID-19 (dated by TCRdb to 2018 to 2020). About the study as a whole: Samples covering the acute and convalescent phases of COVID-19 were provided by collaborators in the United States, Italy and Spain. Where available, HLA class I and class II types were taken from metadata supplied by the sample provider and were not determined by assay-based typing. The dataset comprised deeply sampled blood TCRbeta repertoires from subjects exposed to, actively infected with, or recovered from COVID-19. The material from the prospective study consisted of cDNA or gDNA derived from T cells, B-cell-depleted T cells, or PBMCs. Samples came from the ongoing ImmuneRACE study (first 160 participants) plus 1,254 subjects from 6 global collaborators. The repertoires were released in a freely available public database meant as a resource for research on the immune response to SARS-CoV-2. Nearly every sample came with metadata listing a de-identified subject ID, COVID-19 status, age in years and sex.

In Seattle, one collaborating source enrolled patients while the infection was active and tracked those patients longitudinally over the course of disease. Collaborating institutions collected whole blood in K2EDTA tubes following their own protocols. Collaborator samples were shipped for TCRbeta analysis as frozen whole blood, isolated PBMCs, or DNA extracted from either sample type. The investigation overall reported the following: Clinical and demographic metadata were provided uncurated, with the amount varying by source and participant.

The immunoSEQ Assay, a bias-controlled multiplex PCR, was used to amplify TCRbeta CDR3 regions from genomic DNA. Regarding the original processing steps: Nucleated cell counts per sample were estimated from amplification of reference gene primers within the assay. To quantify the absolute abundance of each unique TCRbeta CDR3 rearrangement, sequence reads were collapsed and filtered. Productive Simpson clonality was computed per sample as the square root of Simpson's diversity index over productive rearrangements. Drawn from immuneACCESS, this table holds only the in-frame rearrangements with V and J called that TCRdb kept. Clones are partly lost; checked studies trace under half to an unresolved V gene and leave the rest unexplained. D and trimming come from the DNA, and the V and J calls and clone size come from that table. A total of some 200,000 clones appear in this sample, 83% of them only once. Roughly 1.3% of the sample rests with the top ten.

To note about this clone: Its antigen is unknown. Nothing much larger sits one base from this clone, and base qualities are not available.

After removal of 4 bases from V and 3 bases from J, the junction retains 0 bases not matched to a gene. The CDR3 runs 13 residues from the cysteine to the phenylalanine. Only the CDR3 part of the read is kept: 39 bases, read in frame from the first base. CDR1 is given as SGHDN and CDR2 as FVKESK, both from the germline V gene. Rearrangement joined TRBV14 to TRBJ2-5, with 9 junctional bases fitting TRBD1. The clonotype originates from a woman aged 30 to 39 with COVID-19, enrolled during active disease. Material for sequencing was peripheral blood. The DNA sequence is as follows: TGTGCCAGCAGCCGGACAGGGGAAGAGACCCAGTACTTC. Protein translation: CASSRTGEETQYF.